Given below is one T cell receptor (beta chain) in context. Its recognized antigen is unknown. Base qualities are not recorded, but no much larger clone differs from it by a single base. Single viable CD3+CD4+CD8-CD45RO+ cells were sorted as memory CD4+ T cells on a FACSAria II. CMV serostatus was assessed using a Roche Elecsys assay, by which serum IgG against CMV pp150, pp28, p38 and p52 was detected. After thawing, total CD4+ T cells were enriched by positive selection with CD4 magnetic microbeads. The samples came from a separate study whose specific focus was interrogating the CD4+ T cell memory repertoire. Peripheral blood mononuclear cells were isolated and cryopreserved according to standard operating procedures, and serum was stored at -80 degrees C. CD3-PerCP (BW264/56), CD4-APC (RPA-T4), CD45RO-PE (UCHT1) and CD8-Pacific Orange (3B5) antibodies were used for staining, and non-viable cells were excluded with Sytox blue.

Genomic DNA was extracted from sorted cells with the Quick-DNA Microprep Kit. TCRbeta DNA was amplified with the immunoSEQ hsTCRbeta kit following the manufacturer's protocol. An Illumina MiSeq instrument was used to sequence the TCRbeta libraries. The authors processed their data as follows. After out-of-frame sequences were removed, around 2,200,000 distinct TCRbeta sequences remained, averaging about 67,000 per individual. Each individual was scored according to the count of 164 previously reported CMV-associated TCRbeta sequences and the total productive distinct TCRbeta count. A beta-binomial model was reimplemented in Python, and random forests from scikit-learn, run with default parameters, were trained on data from the US cohort. Classifier performance on the Belgian cohort was summarized as median AUC with percentile confidence intervals over 10,000 bootstrap iterations. The clones in this table, taken by TCRdb from immuneACCESS, are in-frame only. Not every clone is retained; where verified, under half of the shortfall comes from an unresolved V gene, and the cause of the rest is unknown. V and J calls and clone size are copied from that table; D and trimming were computed from the DNA. The sample table records nearly 50,000 clones; 78% of these occur just once. Approximately 0.78% of the sample is in the top ten clones.

Based on the germline V gene (reference sequence), the CDR1 and CDR2 sequences are GTSNPN and SVGIG. Trimming removed 0 bases from V and 6 bases from J, leaving 9 bases between the germline ends. From cysteine to phenylalanine, the CDR3 is 13 amino acids long. This entry keeps only the CDR3 DNA: 39 bases, framed from base 1. These data originate in a study of memory CD4+ T cells and cytomegalovirus serostatus (dated by TCRdb to between 2019 and 2020). General notes on the study: The cohort included approximately 35 healthy adults from Belgium, of whom 9 were CMV seropositive and approximately 25 were CMV seronegative. To replicate a published TCR-based CMV serostatus classifier, the study sequenced CD4+ memory TCRbeta repertoires from a Belgian cohort whose cytomegalovirus serostatus was known.

Paper-wide results and their limitations: Of under 200 previously reported CMV-associated TCRbeta sequences, around 70 appeared in the CD4+ memory repertoires, each in one to five individuals. Results were interpreted as suggesting that the CMV-associated TCR signature is largely present in the CD4+ memory repertoire. On the Belgian cohort, the classifier built on the original framework reached a median bootstrapped AUC of 0.95, with a 95% CI of 0.76-1.00. CMV serostatus prediction reached a median bootstrapped AUC of about 0.94 with the original framework and about 0.91 with a US-trained random forest. Only CD4+CD45RO+ memory cells were sequenced, unlike the original study, which covered naive and memory CD4+ and CD8+ populations.

The rearranged segments are TRBV30 and TRBJ2-1; the D gene is perhaps TRBD1 or TRBD2, each of them matching over 5 bases. This TCR was recovered from an adult in good health and CMV-seronegative. The sample consisted of memory CD4+ T cells from blood. The DNA sequence reads TGTGCCTGGAGTGTACGAGGGGTCAATGAGCAGTTCTTC. It encodes CAWSVRGVNEQFF.